This entry lists 4 T cell receptor beta chains sequenced from one sample in a study of T cells after yellow fever vaccination (dated by TCRdb to about 2019). Explained via the paper, the treatment or condition label denotes: live attenuated yellow fever vaccine strain. The library was generated by 5' RACE. This sample was sequenced with an Illumina HiSeq 2500. Clones were called with MiXCR by TCRdb after fastp trimmed the public reads at Q25, and only in-frame beta chains were retained. For every CDR3 protein sequence, its rows merge into one entry that carries the most common genes and DNA. This sample comprises under 550,000 distinct CDR3 sequences, less than 25% of them detected only once. The leading ten clones occupy 16% of the sample. The sample consisted of PBMCs, taken approximately 22 days after the first yellow fever vaccination. The source is a young man who received the YFV17D yellow fever vaccine.

This clonotype came up a few times. The chain combines TRBV7-2 with TRBJ2-7; TRBD1 aligns across 7 bases. The germline V gene encodes CDR1 SGHTA and CDR2 FQGNSA. V gave up 0 bases and J gave up 6 bases; unmatched junction bases: 5. This CDR3 has 14 amino acids. CDR3 nucleotides: TGTGCCAGCAGCTTAGCACAGGGGCCTCGCGAGCAGTACTTC. Its translation is CASSLAQGPREQYF.

The sample holds a few counts of this clonotype. This rearrangement joins TRBV4-1 to TRBJ2-5; either TRBD1 or TRBD2 may fit D (6 bases each). CDR3 size: 18 residues. V was shortened by 1 base and J by 2 bases, with 20 bases between the two germline ends. Germline values: CDR1 MGHRA, CDR2 YSYEKL. The CDR3: CASSQGPASGGLQETQYF. The CDR3, as DNA: TGCGCCAGCAGCCAAGGGCCGGCTTCCGGGGGCCTACAAGAGACCCAGTACTTC.

The DNA of the CDR3 is TGTGCCAGCAGTTACTCGAATTCGGGCAGACCTGGGAGCACTGAAGCTTTCTTT. It encodes CASSYSNSGRPGSTEAFF. This chain joins TRBV6-5 and TRBJ1-1; D uncertain. Germline V gene data show CDR1 as MNHEY and CDR2 as SVGAGI. V lost 0 bases, J lost 4 bases, and 21 bases lay in between. The CDR3 length is 18 residues.

The genes are TRBV7-2 and TRBJ2-1; tentative D call: TRBD2 (6 bases). V was trimmed by 3 bases and J by 5 bases, leaving 17 bases between them. CDR3 length: 16 amino acids. The germline gives CDR1 SGHTA, CDR2 FQGNSA. CDR3 nucleotide sequence: TGTGCCAGCAGCTTCACCGGGACTCGTCACAACAATGAGCAGTTCTTC. It is translated as CASSFTGTRHNNEQFF.